This TCR beta chain was documented in a study of identical twins. Only a few counts were recorded for this clonotype. Its antigen is not identified. Study-level points and caveats: Some out-of-frame alpha sequences were shared by twins, and these showed excess low generation probability. Beta out-of-frame twin sharing showed a weaker excess. Cross-sectional statistics, not tracking of the same donors, supported the conclusions.

A single record per CDR3 protein comes from TCRdb applying MiXCR to the 5' RACE reads. The sample carries about 240,000 distinct CDR3 sequences, more than 9% recorded once. Germline V gene data show CDR1 as MNHNS and CDR2 as SASEGT. CDR3 size: 18 residues. V lost 6 bases and J 3 bases, leaving 25 bases between the germline ends. The chain combines TRBV6-1 with TRBJ2-3; D possibly corresponds to TRBD2 (7 bases). The sequencing sample was made of memory T cells sorted from blood. This clonotype was sampled from a man aged 50 to 59 in good health. The CDR3 nucleotides read TGTGCCAGCAGCCCTGTGAGGGGGTCGGGCGGGGGAACAGATACGCAGTATTTT. This translates into CASSPVRGSGGGTDTQYF.